A single sample gave rise to the 20 T cell receptor beta chains below, sequenced in a study of Graves' ophthalmopathy and Graves' hyperthyroidism. For repertoire sequencing, the TCR beta CDR3 regions were amplified from RNA transcripts. HTBI primers were employed in first-round RT-PCR, then a second-round multiplex PCR followed. Using its own MiXCR run on the multiplex PCR reads, TCRdb lists one record per CDR3 protein. The sample consists of a few hundred thousand distinct CDR3 sequences, less than 20% of them appearing once. The sequencing input was peripheral blood. The receptors stem from a woman under 30 with stable Graves' hyperthyroidism.

This clonotype was detected only a few times. The chain joins TRBV19 to TRBJ2-7, with 7 bases that match TRBD2. The CDR3 sequence is 16 residues long. V lost 1 base to trimming and J lost 4 bases; unmatched junction nucleotides: 10. Germline CDR1 and CDR2: LNHDA and SQIVND (reference sequence). CDR3 nucleotides: TGTGCCAGTAGTATAGGGGGCCCCGGGAGGATTTACGAGCAGTACTTC. Its translation: CASSIGGPGRIYEQYF.

In this sample, this clonotype turned up many times. This chain joins TRBV18 and TRBJ2-5; weak D call: TRBD2 (5 bases). V was cut by 6 bases and J by 5 bases, with 16 bases left in between. The length of the CDR3 is 14 residues. Germline lookup yields CDR1 KGHSH and CDR2 LQKENI. This CDR3 reads CASSDYGRTETQYF. CDR3 nucleotides: TGTGCCAGCTCCGACTATGGGCGCACGGAGACCCAGTACTTC.

This clonotype appeared many times. CDR3 sequence reads: CASSGGVFGNQPQHF. CDR3 coding DNA: TGCGCCAGCAGTGGGGGAGTCTTTGGCAATCAGCCCCAGCATTTT. V and J are TRBV10-2 and TRBJ1-5; D not certain. The CDR3 has 15 residues. Germline assignment: CDR1 WSHSY and CDR2 SAAADI. Trimming stripped 4 bases from V and 2 bases from J, with 12 bases between.

This clonotype was seen a few times. The V gene is TRBV7-3, the J gene TRBJ2-7, with no clear D. Germline CDR1 and CDR2: SGHTA and FQGTGA. This CDR3 has 13 residues. Trimming took 4 bases from V and 6 from J, leaving 13 bases between them. CDR3 in amino acids: CASSSSVLGEQYF. The CDR3 region has the DNA TGTGCCAGCAGCTCGTCGGTTCTTGGCGAGCAGTACTTC.

The J gene is TRBJ2-5, the V gene TRBV5-1, with 8 bases identical to TRBD1. CDR3 length: 13 residues. V trimming: 4 bases; J trimming: 6 bases; junction bases outside the gene matches: 5. Germline V CDR1 and CDR2: SGHRS, YFSETQ. Here the CDR3 DNA reads TGCGCCAGCAGCAGCGACAGGGGCCAGACCCAGTACTTC. It translates to CASSSDRGQTQYF.

The chain has TRBV5-1 and TRBJ1-2; D not resolved. V was cut by 0 bases and J by 4 bases, with 10 bases left in between. Germline V gives CDR1 SGHRS, CDR2 YFSETQ. The CDR3 has 14 amino acids. DNA for the CDR3: TGCGCCAGCAGCTTGGAGGTGGAAGGCTATGGCTACACCTTC. Translation: CASSLEVEGYGYTF.

This rearrangement joins TRBV11-2 to TRBJ1-5, with unresolved D. Germline CDR1 is SGHAT and CDR2 is FQNNGV. Trimming pared 3 bases from V and 9 bases from J, leaving 12 bases between. The CDR3 contains 13 residues. The CDR3: CASSLGGLGPQHF. DNA of the CDR3: TGTGCCAGCAGCTTGGGCGGCCTTGGGCCCCAGCATTTT.

This clonotype was detected many times. The chain employs TRBV4-2 and TRBJ1-1, with 11 bases aligning to TRBD1. CDR3 length: 13 residues. J lost 12 bases, V lost 1 base, and 4 bases had no gene match. Per the germline V gene, CDR1 is LGHNA and CDR2 is YNFKEQ. The DNA for the CDR3 is TGTGCCAGCAGCCAAGGGGACAGGGGGAAATCTTTCTTT. It encodes CASSQGDRGKSFF.

This clonotype was counted only a few times. The chain joins TRBV3-1 to TRBJ1-1; D is possibly TRBD1 (6 bases). CDR1 LGHDT and CDR2 YNNKEL come from the germline V gene (reference sequence). The CDR3 runs to 13 residues. V dropped 4 bases and J dropped 4 bases, with 10 bases sitting between them. The CDR3 DNA is TGTGCCAGCAGCCCCAAGACAGGCACTGAAGCTTTCTTT. Its protein is CASSPKTGTEAFF.

In this sample, this clonotype turned up many times. The chain recombines TRBV6-2 or TRBV6-3 with TRBJ2-7; 7 bases are shared with TRBD2. The germline CDR1 and CDR2 sequences are MNHEY and SVGEGT. CDR3 length: 16 amino acids. V trimming: 2 bases; J trimming: 5 bases; junction bases outside the gene matches: 12. Here the CDR3 DNA reads TGTGCCAGCAGTTACAAGGACGCGGGGGATGTTGACGAGCAGTACTTC. It is translated as CASSYKDAGDVDEQYF.

This clonotype has a count of ten or more. This sequence joins TRBV11-1 and TRBJ1-1; the D is unclear. Between the trimmed V and J ends, which lost 5 bases and 3 bases, there was a span of 22 bases. CDR3 length: 17 amino acids. Per the germline V gene, CDR1 is SGHAT and CDR2 is FQDESV (reference sequence). The CDR3 sequence is CASSAYDNEQWDTEAFF. The DNA of the CDR3 is TGTGCCAGCAGCGCATATGACAACGAGCAGTGGGACACTGAAGCTTTCTTT.

This clonotype occurred many times. The J gene is TRBJ2-7, the V gene TRBV7-9; 7 nucleotides agree with TRBD2. The length of the CDR3 is 14 residues. Germline-derived CDR1 and CDR2 are SEHNR and FQNEAQ (reference sequence). Losses at the gene ends were 6 bases for V and 5 bases for J; bases not matched to a gene: 10. CDR3 DNA: TGTGCCAGCAGTTCCACCGGGAGGAGGAACGAGCAGTACTTC. It codes for CASSSTGRRNEQYF.

Ten or more counts support this clonotype. The chain combines TRBV2 with TRBJ2-7, with D maybe TRBD2 (7 bases). The germline V gene encodes CDR1 SNHLY and CDR2 FYNNEI. This CDR3 region has 12 residues. Trimming removed 8 bases from V and 5 bases from J, with 13 bases in between. In nucleotides, the CDR3 is TGTGCCAGCCTCGGGGGGCGTCACGAGCAGTACTTC. Translated, it gives CASLGGRHEQYF.

The sample holds many counts of this clonotype. V usage is TRBV6-2 or TRBV6-3 and J usage is TRBJ1-6; no firm D call. CDR1 and CDR2 from the germline V gene are MNHEY and SVGEGT. The V end lost 8 bases, the J end lost 9 bases, and 17 bases lay between the germline ends. CDR3 size: 14 residues. The CDR3 protein is CASHEVLKVSPLHF. As DNA, the CDR3 is TGTGCCAGCCACGAGGTCCTAAAGGTTTCACCCCTCCACTTT.

This clonotype was seen repeatedly, ten times or more. This chain connects TRBV13 to TRBJ2-5; 8 bases agree with TRBD2. Germline CDR1 reads PRHDT; CDR2 reads FYEKMQ (reference sequence). The J segment lost 5 bases and the V segment lost 2 bases, leaving 16 bases of the junction unmatched. The CDR3 is 18 amino acids. The CDR3 DNA reads TGTGCCAGCAGCTTATCCGTGCCCCTTAGCGGGAAGGAGGAGACCCAGTACTTC. Translated: CASSLSVPLSGKEETQYF.

This clonotype was seen just once. The rearrangement joins TRBV6-5 to TRBJ1-2; TRBD1 agrees at 10 bases. Germline V gene data show CDR1 as MNHEY and CDR2 as SVGAGI. The CDR3 extends over 16 amino acids. After removal of 3 bases from V and 2 bases from J, the junction contained 6 bases not matched to a gene. The CDR3 nucleotides are TGTGCCAGCAGTTATTTGCCGGGACAGGGGAACTATGGCTACACCTTC. This translates into CASSYLPGQGNYGYTF.

This clonotype has only a few counts. The chain employs TRBV9 and TRBJ1-1; no reliable D call. Trimming cost V 0 bases and J 3 bases, with 12 bases left between them. CDR3 length equals 15 residues. From germline, CDR1 is SGDLS and CDR2 YYNGEE. In DNA, the CDR3 is TGTGCCAGCAGCGTAGATGGCAGAGTTCACACTGAAGCTTTCTTT. This gives the protein CASSVDGRVHTEAFF.

This chain links TRBV20-1 with TRBJ1-5; the match to TRBD1 covers 8 bases. After removal of 5 bases from V and 7 bases from J, the junction contained 7 bases not matched to a gene. Germline lookup yields CDR1 DFQATT and CDR2 SNEGSKA (reference sequence). The CDR3 has 13 amino acids. Here the CDR3 reads CSARDRRDQPQHF. CDR3 DNA: TGCAGTGCTCGGGACAGGAGGGACCAGCCCCAGCATTTT.

For this clonotype: A much bigger clone sits one base away, suggesting this may be a read error. This chain joins TRBV11-1 and TRBJ1-2, with D perhaps matching TRBD1 (5 bases). The CDR3 contains 18 residues. Per germline, CDR1 SGHAT and CDR2 FQDESV (reference sequence). The CDR3 nucleotides are TGTGTCAGCAGCCCAGTAGGGGCAGGCGAAGGGAGGAGATATGGCTACACCTTC. It codes for CVSSPVGAGEGRRYGYTF.

This clonotype was seen more than once but under ten times. The V gene is TRBV5-1, the J gene TRBJ2-7, with TRBD1 matching over 7 bases. Germline trimming cut 4 bases from V and 2 bases from J; bases unmatched to any gene: 9. Germline V gene sequence: CDR1 SGHRS, CDR2 YFSETQ. The CDR3 consists of 15 residues. The CDR3 DNA sequence: TGCGCCAGCAGCATGGGGGTGGGACAGACCTACGAGCAGTACTTC. Its translation is CASSMGVGQTYEQYF.